Listed below are T cell receptor beta chains from one sample, sequenced in a study of cytomegalovirus exposure and HLA in healthy donors. Method: immunoSEQ multiplex PCR; TCRdb's copy keeps in-frame clones and lacks some. In the table there are about 100,000 clones, over 80% of which are singletons. Sequencing used PBMCs. Receptors originate from a man aged 25-40 years in good health and CMV-seropositive. Both conserved end residues are part of each CDR3. A D gene is named only where the DNA matches it firmly. Clone size is stated in some rows and not others, as once, few, many or a class when expanded.

clone_size: NA
d_call: TRBD1
v_call: TRBV9
j_call: TRBJ2-7
cdr3_aa: CASSPRTGSYEQYF
cdr3_nt: TGTGCCAGCAGCCCCCGGACAGGGAGCTACGAGCAGTACTTC

clone_size: NA
d_call: NA
v_call: TRBV19
j_call: TRBJ1-2
cdr3_aa: CASSIVDRLVYGYTF
cdr3_nt: TGTGCCAGTAGTATAGTCGACAGACTTGTATATGGCTACACCTTC

clone_size: NA
d_call: NA
v_call: TRBV2
j_call: TRBJ1-3
cdr3_aa: CASSEEMVIAGNTIYF
cdr3_nt: TGTGCCAGCAGTGAAGAGATGGTTATAGCTGGAAACACCATATATTTT

clone_size: few
d_call: TRBD1
v_call: TRBV18
j_call: TRBJ1-2
cdr3_aa: CASSQRTSGQGPNNYGYTF
cdr3_nt: TGTGCCAGCTCACAACGAACTTCGGGACAGGGCCCTAATAACTATGGCTACACCTTC

clone_size: NA
d_call: NA
v_call: TRBV21-1
j_call: TRBJ1-2
cdr3_aa: CASSHLSNLQGHHYGYTF
cdr3_nt: TGTGCCAGCAGCCACCTATCGAACCTGCAGGGGCATCACTATGGCTACACCTTC

clone_size: NA
d_call: NA
v_call: TRBV5-6
j_call: TRBJ1-2
cdr3_aa: CASSLGEGYTF
cdr3_nt: TGTGCCAGCAGCTTGGGAGAAGGCTACACCTTC

clone_size: NA
d_call: NA
v_call: TRBV6-4
j_call: TRBJ1-1
cdr3_aa: CASSLTSEGRGTEAFF
cdr3_nt: TGTGCCAGCAGCCTAACCTCGGAGGGGCGGGGGACTGAAGCTTTCTTT

clone_size: NA
d_call: TRBD1
v_call: TRBV5-4
j_call: TRBJ2-3
cdr3_aa: CASRRDRGTDTQYF
cdr3_nt: TGTGCCAGCCGACGGGACAGGGGCACAGATACGCAGTATTTT

clone_size: NA
d_call: NA
v_call: TRBV7-9
j_call: TRBJ2-7
cdr3_aa: CASSPKGGASYEQYF
cdr3_nt: TGTGCCAGCAGCCCTAAAGGGGGGGCCTCCTACGAGCAGTACTTC

clone_size: NA
d_call: NA
v_call: TRBV21-1
j_call: TRBJ1-5
cdr3_aa: CASIVDRGLIGNQPQHF
cdr3_nt: TGTGCCAGCATCGTGGACAGGGGACTAATTGGCAATCAGCCCCAGCATTTT

clone_size: NA
d_call: TRBD1
v_call: TRBV19
j_call: TRBJ1-1
cdr3_aa: CASTPAGTGGVWAFF
cdr3_nt: TGTGCCAGTACTCCTGCTGGGACAGGGGGGGTTTGGGCTTTCTTT

clone_size: NA
d_call: NA
v_call: TRBV6-1
j_call: TRBJ2-6
cdr3_aa: CASSGGGSGANVLTF
cdr3_nt: TGTGCCAGCAGTGGAGGCGGCTCTGGGGCCAACGTCCTGACTTTC

clone_size: NA
d_call: TRBD2
v_call: TRBV6-5
j_call: TRBJ2-2
cdr3_aa: CASRVSGGATGELFF
cdr3_nt: TGTGCCAGCAGAGTGAGCGGGGGGGCCACCGGGGAGCTGTTTTTT

clone_size: NA
d_call: NA
v_call: TRBV10-3
j_call: TRBJ1-5
cdr3_aa: CATRLGDSNQPQHF
cdr3_nt: TGTGCCACTCGCTTAGGGGATAGCAATCAGCCCCAGCATTTT

clone_size: NA
d_call: NA
v_call: TRBV13
j_call: TRBJ1-1
cdr3_aa: CASSLARAFTEAFF
cdr3_nt: TGTGCCAGCAGCTTAGCGCGGGCTTTCACTGAAGCTTTCTTT

clone_size: few
d_call: NA
v_call: TRBV9
j_call: TRBJ2-7
cdr3_aa: CASSPVARGAYEQYF
cdr3_nt: TGTGCCAGCAGCCCCGTGGCCAGGGGGGCCTACGAGCAGTACTTC

clone_size: NA
d_call: NA
v_call: TRBV6-5
j_call: TRBJ1-2
cdr3_aa: CASSYSWGSGGYGYTF
cdr3_nt: TGTGCCAGCAGTTACTCTTGGGGCTCAGGAGGGTATGGCTACACCTTC

clone_size: NA
d_call: TRBD1
v_call: TRBV5-1
j_call: TRBJ2-7
cdr3_aa: CASSPGTGLPYEQYF
cdr3_nt: TGCGCCAGCAGCCCCGGGACAGGGCTGCCCTACGAGCAGTACTTC

clone_size: few
d_call: NA
v_call: TRBV18
j_call: TRBJ2-3
cdr3_aa: CASSPPRVSSTDTQYF
cdr3_nt: TGTGCCAGCTCACCACCGCGGGTTTCTAGCACAGATACGCAGTATTTT

clone_size: NA
d_call: NA
v_call: TRBV4-1
j_call: TRBJ1-1
cdr3_aa: CASSQDLGMPTEAFF
cdr3_nt: TGCGCCAGCAGCCAAGACCTCGGGATGCCCACTGAAGCTTTCTTT

clone_size: NA
d_call: NA
v_call: TRBV7-9
j_call: TRBJ2-3
cdr3_aa: CSSSSADTQYF
cdr3_nt: TGTTCCAGCAGCTCTGCAGATACGCAGTATTTT

clone_size: NA
d_call: NA
v_call: TRBV19
j_call: TRBJ1-1
cdr3_aa: CASSMTAHPFF
cdr3_nt: TGTGCCAGTAGTATGACAGCTCATCCCTTCTTT

clone_size: NA
d_call: TRBD1
v_call: TRBV2
j_call: TRBJ1-4
cdr3_aa: CASSRDRGIEKLFF
cdr3_nt: TGTGCCAGCAGCCGGGACAGGGGGATAGAAAAACTGTTTTTT

clone_size: NA
d_call: TRBD1
v_call: TRBV2
j_call: TRBJ2-2
cdr3_aa: CASSRDRGTGELFF
cdr3_nt: TGTGCCAGCAGTCGGGACAGGGGCACCGGGGAGCTGTTTTTT

clone_size: NA
d_call: TRBD1
v_call: TRBV6-6
j_call: TRBJ1-2
cdr3_aa: CASSSGTDYGYTF
cdr3_nt: TGTGCCAGCAGTTCCGGGACAGACTATGGCTACACCTTC

clone_size: NA
d_call: NA
v_call: TRBV5-1
j_call: TRBJ1-1
cdr3_aa: CASSLLGMNTEAFF
cdr3_nt: TGCGCCAGCAGCTTGTTGGGCATGAACACTGAAGCTTTCTTT

clone_size: NA
d_call: NA
v_call: TRBV18
j_call: TRBJ2-7
cdr3_aa: CASSPGRTAYEQYF
cdr3_nt: TGTGCCAGCTCACCGGGACGGACAGCCTACGAGCAGTACTTC